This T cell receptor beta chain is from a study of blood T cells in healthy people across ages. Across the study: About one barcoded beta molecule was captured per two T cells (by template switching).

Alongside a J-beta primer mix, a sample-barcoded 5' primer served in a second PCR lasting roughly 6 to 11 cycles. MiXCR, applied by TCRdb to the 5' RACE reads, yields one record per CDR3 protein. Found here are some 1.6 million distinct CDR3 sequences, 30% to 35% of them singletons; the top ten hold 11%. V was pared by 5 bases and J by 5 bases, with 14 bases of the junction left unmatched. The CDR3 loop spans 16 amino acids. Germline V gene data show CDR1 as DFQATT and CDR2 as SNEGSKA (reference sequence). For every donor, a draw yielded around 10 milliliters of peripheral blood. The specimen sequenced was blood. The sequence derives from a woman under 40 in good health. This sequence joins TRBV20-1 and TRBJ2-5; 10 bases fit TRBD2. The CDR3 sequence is CSAEILAGGLPETQYF. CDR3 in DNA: TGCAGTGCTGAGATCTTAGCGGGGGGCCTCCCGGAGACCCAGTACTTC.